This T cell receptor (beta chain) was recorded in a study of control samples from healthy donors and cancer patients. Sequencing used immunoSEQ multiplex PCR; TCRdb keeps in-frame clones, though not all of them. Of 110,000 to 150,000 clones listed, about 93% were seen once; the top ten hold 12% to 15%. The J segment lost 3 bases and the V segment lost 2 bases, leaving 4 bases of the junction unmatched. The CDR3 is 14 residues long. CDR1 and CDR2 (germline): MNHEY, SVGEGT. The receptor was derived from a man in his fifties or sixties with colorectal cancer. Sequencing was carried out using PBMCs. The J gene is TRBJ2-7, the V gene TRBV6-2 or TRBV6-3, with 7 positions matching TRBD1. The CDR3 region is CASSYEGAFYEQYF. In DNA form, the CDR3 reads TGTGCCAGCAGTTACGAGGGGGCCTTCTACGAGCAGTACTTC.